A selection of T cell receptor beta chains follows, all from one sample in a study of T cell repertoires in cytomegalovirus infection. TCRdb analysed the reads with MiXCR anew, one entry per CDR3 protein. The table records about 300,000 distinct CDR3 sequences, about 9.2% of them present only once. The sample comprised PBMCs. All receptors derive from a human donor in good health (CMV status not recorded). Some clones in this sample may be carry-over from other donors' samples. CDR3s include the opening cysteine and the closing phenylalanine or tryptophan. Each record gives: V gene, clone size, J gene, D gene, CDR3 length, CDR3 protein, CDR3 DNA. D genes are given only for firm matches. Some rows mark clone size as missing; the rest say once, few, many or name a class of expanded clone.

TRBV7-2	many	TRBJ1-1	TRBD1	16	CASSLDRTGAGTEAFF	TGTGCCAGCAGCTTAGATCGGACAGGGGCTGGCACTGAAGCTTTCTTT
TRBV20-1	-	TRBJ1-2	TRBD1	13	CSAPDRGERGYTF	TGCAGTGCCCCCGACAGGGGGGAGCGTGGCTACACCTTC
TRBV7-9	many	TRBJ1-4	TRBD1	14	CASSFGTGNEKLFF	TGTGCCAGCAGCTTCGGGACAGGGAATGAAAAACTGTTTTTT
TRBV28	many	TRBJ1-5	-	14	CATASGQWDQPQHF	TGTGCCACCGCTTCCGGACAGTGGGATCAGCCCCAGCATTTT
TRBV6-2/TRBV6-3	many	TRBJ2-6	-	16	CASSYWTWAGANVLTF	TGTGCCAGCAGTTACTGGACCTGGGCTGGGGCCAACGTCCTGACTTTC
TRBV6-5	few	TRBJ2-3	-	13	CASSALSTDTQYF	TGTGCCAGCTCGGCACTAAGCACAGATACGCAGTATTTT
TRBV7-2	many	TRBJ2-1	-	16	CASSQGGDYFRDEQFF	TGTGCCAGCAGCCAAGGGGGGGACTACTTTCGGGATGAGCAGTTCTTC
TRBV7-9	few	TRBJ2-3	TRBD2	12	CASSLGRGESDF	TGTGCCAGCAGCTTAGGACGGGGGGAGTCGGATTTT
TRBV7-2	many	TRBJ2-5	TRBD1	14	CASSLRGRMETQYF	TGTGCCAGCAGCTTGAGGGGGCGCATGGAGACCCAGTACTTC
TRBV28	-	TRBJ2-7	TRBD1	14	CASSFGDRTYEQYF	TGTGCCAGCAGTTTCGGGGACAGGACCTACGAGCAGTACTTC
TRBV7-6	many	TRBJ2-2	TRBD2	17	CASSVLGLAGNTGELFF	TGTGCCAGCAGCGTCCTCGGGCTAGCGGGAAACACCGGGGAGCTGTTTTTT
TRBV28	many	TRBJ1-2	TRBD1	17	CASRLPGQGVTNYGYTF	TGTGCCAGCAGACTCCCGGGACAGGGGGTGACTAACTATGGCTACACCTTC
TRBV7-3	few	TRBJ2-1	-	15	CASSSWSGSYNEQFF	TGTGCCAGCAGCTCGTGGAGCGGATCCTACAATGAGCAGTTCTTC
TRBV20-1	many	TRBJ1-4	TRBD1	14	CSAPVQGAGEKLFF	TGCAGTGCCCCTGTACAGGGGGCTGGTGAAAAACTGTTTTTT
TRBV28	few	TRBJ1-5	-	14	CASSPFPGSQPQHF	TGTGCCAGCAGTCCCTTCCCCGGGAGCCAGCCCCAGCATTTT
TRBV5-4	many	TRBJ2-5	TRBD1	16	CASKGANRGRRETQYF	TGTGCAAGCAAGGGCGCGAACAGGGGGCGCCGAGAGACCCAGTACTTC
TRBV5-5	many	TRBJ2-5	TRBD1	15	CASRTGTGGQKTQYF	TGTGCCAGCAGAACCGGGACAGGTGGGCAAAAGACCCAGTACTTC
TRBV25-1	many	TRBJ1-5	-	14	CASSIGTGSQPQHF	TGTGCCAGCAGTATCGGAACAGGGAGTCAGCCCCAGCATTTT
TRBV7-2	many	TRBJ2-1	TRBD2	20	CASSLAPGLAGGRFNNEQFF	TGTGCCAGCAGCTTAGCACCGGGACTAGCGGGGGGGCGCTTCAACAATGAGCAGTTCTTC
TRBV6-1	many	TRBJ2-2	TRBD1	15	CASSIGTGGSGELFF	TGTGCCAGCAGTATCGGGACAGGGGGCTCCGGGGAGCTGTTTTTT
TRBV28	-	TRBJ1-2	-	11	CASSGFYGYTF	TGTGCCAGCAGCGGTTTTTATGGCTACACCTTC
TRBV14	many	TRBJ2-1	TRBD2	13	CASSQLRTSAQFF	TGTGCCAGCAGCCAACTCCGGACTAGCGCGCAGTTCTTC
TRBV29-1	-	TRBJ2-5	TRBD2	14	CSVDGLAEQETQYF	TGCAGCGTTGATGGACTAGCGGAACAAGAGACCCAGTACTTC
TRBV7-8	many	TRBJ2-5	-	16	CASSLAEREYQETQYF	TGTGCCAGCAGCTTAGCTGAGAGGGAATACCAAGAGACCCAGTACTTC
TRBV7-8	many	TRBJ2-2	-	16	CASSLRQVANTGELFF	TGTGCCAGCAGCTTACGGCAGGTTGCGAACACCGGGGAGCTGTTTTTT
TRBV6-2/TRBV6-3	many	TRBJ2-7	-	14	CASSYIQEANEQYF	TGTGCCAGCAGTTACATACAGGAGGCTAACGAGCAGTACTTC
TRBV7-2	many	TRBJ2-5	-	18	CASSLVSGGAGAQETQYF	TGTGCCAGCAGCTTAGTCTCGGGTGGCGCGGGGGCTCAAGAGACCCAGTACTTC
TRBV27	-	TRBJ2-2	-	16	CASSLSREGFAGELFF	TGTGCCAGCAGTTTATCCAGGGAAGGCTTTGCCGGGGAGCTGTTTTTT
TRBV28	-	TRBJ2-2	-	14	CASMEPTGTGELFF	TGTGCCAGTATGGAACCTACGGGAACCGGGGAGCTGTTTTTT
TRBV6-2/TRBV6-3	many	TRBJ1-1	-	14	CASSYRLANTEAFF	TGTGCCAGCAGTTACCGGTTGGCGAACACTGAAGCTTTCTTT
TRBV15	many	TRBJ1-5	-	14	CATSRGVGNQPQHF	TGTGCCACCAGCAGGGGAGTGGGCAATCAGCCCCAGCATTTT
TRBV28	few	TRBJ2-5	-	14	CASRGGGFQETQYF	TGTGCCAGCAGGGGGGGCGGATTCCAAGAGACCCAGTACTTC
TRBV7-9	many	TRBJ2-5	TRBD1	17	CASSFSIRGLPQETQYF	TGTGCCAGCAGCTTTTCAATTAGGGGGCTGCCGCAAGAGACCCAGTACTTC
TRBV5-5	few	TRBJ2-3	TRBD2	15	CASSLRLAGADTQYF	TGTGCCAGCAGCTTGAGACTAGCGGGGGCGGATACGCAGTATTTT
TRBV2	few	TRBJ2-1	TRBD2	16	CASKTSGGLSYNEQFF	TGTGCCAGCAAGACTAGCGGGGGACTCTCCTACAATGAGCAGTTCTTC
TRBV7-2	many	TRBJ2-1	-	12	CASSLAMAEQFF	TGTGCCAGCAGCTTAGCGATGGCTGAGCAGTTCTTC
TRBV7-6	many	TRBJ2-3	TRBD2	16	CASSRPSGGTSDTQYF	TGTGCCAGCAGCCGCCCTAGCGGGGGGACCTCAGATACGCAGTATTTT
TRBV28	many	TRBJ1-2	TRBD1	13	CASSPGGTYGYTF	TGTGCCAGCAGTCCAGGGGGTACCTATGGCTACACCTTC
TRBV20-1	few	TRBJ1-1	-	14	CSARDLGGVTEAFF	TGCAGTGCTAGAGATCTGGGCGGGGTCACTGAAGCTTTCTTT
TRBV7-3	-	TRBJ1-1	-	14	CASSIQGSGTEAFF	TGTGCCAGCAGCATACAGGGTAGCGGCACTGAAGCTTTCTTT
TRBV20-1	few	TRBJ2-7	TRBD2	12	CSAAGGAVEQYF	TGCAGTGCTGCCGGGGGGGCGGTCGAGCAGTACTTC
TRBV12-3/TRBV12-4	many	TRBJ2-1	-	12	CASSFSGDEQFF	TGTGCCAGCAGTTTCTCCGGGGATGAGCAGTTCTTC
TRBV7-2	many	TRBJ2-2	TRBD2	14	CASSVLAGGQELFF	TGTGCCAGCAGCGTTCTAGCGGGGGGGCAGGAGCTGTTTTTT
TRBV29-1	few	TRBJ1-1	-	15	CSSSQEGIGVTEAFF	TGCAGCTCGAGTCAAGAGGGTATCGGGGTCACTGAAGCTTTCTTT
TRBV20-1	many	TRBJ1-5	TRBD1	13	CSRQGFGNQPQHF	TGCAGTCGACAGGGGTTCGGCAATCAGCCCCAGCATTTT
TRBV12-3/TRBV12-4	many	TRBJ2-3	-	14	CASTLGFSTDTQYF	TGTGCCAGCACCCTAGGGTTTAGCACAGATACGCAGTATTTT
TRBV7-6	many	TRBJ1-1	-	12	CASSLYREEAFF	TGTGCCAGCAGCTTGTACAGGGAAGAAGCTTTCTTT
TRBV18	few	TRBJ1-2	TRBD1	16	CASSPTGGQRNYGYTF	TGTGCCAGCTCACCTACAGGGGGCCAACGCAACTATGGCTACACCTTC